This T cell receptor beta chain was captured by sequencing in a study of CDR3 diversity in severe acne. TCRdb passed the PCR reads through MiXCR, listing each CDR3 protein once. The repertoire includes about 93,000 distinct CDR3 sequences, about 48% of them detected once, and roughly a tenth sits in the top ten. This clonotype was observed at least ten times. CDR3 length: 15 residues. Germline CDR1 reads SGHDN; CDR2 reads FVKESK. The V end lost 1 base, the J end lost 8 bases, and 15 bases lay between the germline ends. The V call is TRBV14, the J call TRBJ2-1; either TRBD1 or TRBD2 may supply D (5 bases each). This sequence was found in a male donor in good health, serving as a control. Sequencing was done on a sample of blood. The CDR3 bases are TGTGCCAGCAGCCAAGGTCTGGCCGGGGCGGATGAGCAGTTCTTC. Its translation: CASSQGLAGADEQFF.